This T cell receptor (beta chain) emerged from a study of Ad26.COV2.S vaccination and SARS-CoV-2 variants (dated by TCRdb to about 2021). Context from the whole study: Donors in the vaccine arm were drawn from COV1001, a multicentre, randomized, double-blind, placebo-controlled phase I-IIa trial testing Ad26.COV2.S in healthy adults. Dosing of Ad26.COV2.S was intramuscular, at either 5x10^10 or 1x10^11 viral particles, delivered as one shot or as two shots spaced 56 days apart. Sequencing of the TCRbeta repertoire served to evaluate the specificity and breadth of SARS-CoV-2-reactive T cell receptors following Ad26.COV2.S vaccination. A total of around 32 samples were included in the TCR-sequenced set, comprising 19 Ad26.COV2.S vaccine recipients, 5 placebo recipients and 8 SARS-CoV-2 convalescent individuals. Trial participants were randomized into five groups of five: low-dose or high-dose Ad26.COV2.S given once or twice, or placebo on both occasions. Investigators remained blinded to trial group allocation during experiments and outcome assessment.

Beyond this particular receptor, the publication reports: Non-spike TCR breadth was comparable between vaccine and placebo recipients, consistent with the vaccine containing only spike. Ad26.COV2.S recipients had higher spike-specific TCR breadth than placebo recipients (P = 0.0014). The authors noted that the TCR breadth and depth analyses may have underestimated total T cell responses. Comparing responses between vaccine doses or regimens was not something the study was powered to do. After vaccination, substantial breadth of spike-specific CD8+ and CD4+ T cell responses was reported.

A word on this clone: The antigen it recognizes is unknown. No much larger clonotype is one base removed from it; base qualities were not supplied.

The V end gives up 0 bases and the J end 3 bases, leaving 2 bases in the junction not matched to a gene. For CDR1 and CDR2, the germline V gene lists SGHRS and YFSETQ. The CDR3 runs 15 amino acids, cysteine and phenylalanine included. CDR3 DNA only is kept here, 45 bases in frame from base 1. TCRbeta CDR3 regions were sequenced with the immunoSEQ Assay. After extraction, genomic DNA underwent amplification by bias-controlled multiplex PCR, followed by high-throughput sequencing. The paper's data handling went like this. Collapsing and filtering of sequences were performed to quantify the absolute abundance of each unique TCRbeta CDR3 region. T cell fraction was estimated by normalizing TCRbeta template counts to usable DNA, which was measured by amplifying reference genes present in all nucleated cells. Repertoire TCRs were annotated as SARS-CoV-2-specific by exact matching of V gene, CDR3 amino acid sequence and J gene to a known reactive TCR set. The reference SARS-CoV-2 TCR set was derived from MIRA and filtered for enrichment in COVID-19-positive ImmuneCODE repertoires, a step that removed public or cross-reactive TCRs. Using the MIRA antigens, annotated TCRs were further analysed by specific ORF or by position within an ORF. Breadth was defined as the number of annotated unique rearrangements divided by the total number of unique productive rearrangements, and depth was defined as the summed frequency of the annotated unique rearrangements. TCR breadth was compared between groups using two-sided Wilcoxon rank-sum tests. This is the immuneACCESS table as TCRdb keeps it, with only in-frame sequences that have V and J called. A part of the clones is gone; compared with another copy, unresolved V genes explain less than half, and the rest is unexplained. V and J calls and clone size follow that table, whereas D and trimming were derived from the DNA. The sample data list approximately 340,000 clones, and roughly 85% of these were observed just once. Roughly 3.1% of the sample comes from the top ten.

The intended sense of this specimen's treatment or condition label: 15 to 20 received Ad26.COV2.S at low or high dose, single or two shots; roughly five received placebo; per-sample allocation not given. Repertoires of vaccine and placebo recipients were sequenced from samples taken on day 63 after the first injection. In Cohort 1b, roughly 26 adults aged 18-55 years were enrolled at a single site in Boston, USA, between 29 July and 7 August 2020. Ad26.COV2.S consisted of a replication-incompetent adenovirus type 26 vector by which a prefusion-stabilized SARS-CoV-2 spike protein from the original Wuhan strain was expressed.

The rearranged chain carries TRBV5-1 and TRBJ2-1; the junction holds 8 bases that match TRBD2. The sequencing here drew on peripheral blood, taken in a trial of Ad26.COV2.S vaccine versus placebo. The sequence derives from a person aged 18-60 years who received the Ad26.COV2.S COVID-19 vaccine or a placebo. In nucleotides, the sequence is TGCGCCAGCAGCTTGGCACTAGCGGTCTACAATGAGCAGTTCTTC. It codes for CASSLALAVYNEQFF.